Listed here are 16 T cell receptor beta chains from one sample, sequenced in a study of spatial heterogeneity in lung cancer. Their antigens are not known. The time point: sample taken at primary tumor resection. The study's findings and limits: Counts that tracked tumor mutation counts were those of expanded intratumoral alpha and beta TCRs.

MiXCR, applied by TCRdb to the 5' RACE reads, yields one record per CDR3 protein. The sample yields about 18,000 distinct CDR3 sequences, under 7.5% seen once. The source was lung tumor tissue, collected at surgery. Receptors originate from a female donor with early-stage non-small cell lung cancer.

As to this clonotype: This may stem from a read error, because a much larger clone lies one nucleotide away. The chain uses TRBV7-3 and TRBJ2-5; D is possibly TRBD2 (6 bases). V dropped 5 bases and J dropped 10 bases, with 14 bases sitting between them. The CDR3 is made up of 12 amino acids. Germline CDR1 is SGHTA and CDR2 is FQGTGA. CDR3 DNA: TGTGCCAGCAGCCCCCCTGGGGGGAACCAGTACTTC. Residues: CASSPPGGNQYF.

This clonotype was observed many times. The chain couples TRBV5-5 to TRBJ2-7; D might be TRBD2 (6 bases). The CDR3 sequence is 13 residues long. Trimming cost V 5 bases and J 5 bases, with 14 bases left between them. Germline loops: CDR1 SGHKS, CDR2 YYEKEE (reference sequence). DNA of the CDR3: TGTGCCAGCAGTTCCACCGGGGGAAACGAGCAGTACTTC. Its translation is CASSSTGGNEQYF.

This clonotype was observed at least ten times. The chain carries TRBV21-1 and TRBJ1-5; the listed D gene, TRBD1, was not tested against the DNA. TRBV21-1 is a documented pseudogene. The CDR3 is 14 residues long. The CDR3 DNA is TGTGCCATCGTTCGACAGGCAGCTAATCAGCCCCAGCATTTT. Its translation: CAIVRQAANQPQHF.

This chain joins TRBV9 and TRBJ1-3; D is unclear. Germline V CDR1 and CDR2: SGDLS, YYNGEE. The V and J ends lost 0 bases and 8 bases respectively, with 12 bases between them. There are 14 residues in the CDR3. The CDR3 reads CASSVGGSLDTIYF. The CDR3 DNA reads as TGTGCCAGCAGCGTAGGCGGATCCCTGGACACCATATATTTT.

This clonotype was found many times. This rearrangement joins TRBV7-2 to TRBJ2-7; 9 bases map to TRBD1. The germline V gene encodes CDR1 SGHTA and CDR2 FQGNSA. V shed 5 bases and J 3 bases; nucleotides not matched to a gene: 5. The CDR3 is 14 amino acids. The chain's CDR3 is CASSLTGGVYEQYF. The CDR3 DNA is TGTGCCAGCAGCCTGACAGGGGGTGTCTACGAGCAGTACTTC.

This clonotype was recorded at least ten times. The V and J genes are TRBV7-8 and TRBJ2-3, with D unresolved. V was pared by 5 bases and J by 7 bases, with 10 bases between. There are 12 residues in the CDR3. Germline CDR1 reads SGHVS; CDR2 reads FQNEAQ. The CDR3 bases are TGTGCCAGCAGCCCCAAATCATATACGCAGTATTTT. Amino acid sequence: CASSPKSYTQYF.

This clonotype was observed a few times. J is TRBJ1-2 and V is TRBV9; 7 bases line up with TRBD1. CDR3 length equals 15 residues. The V gene end was trimmed by 5 bases and the J gene end by 3 bases; junction bases not matched to a gene: 10. The germline CDR1 and CDR2 sequences are SGDLS and YYNGEE. The CDR3 loop reads CASSPTGSPDYGYTF. In nucleotides, the CDR3 is TGTGCCAGCAGTCCGACAGGGTCCCCTGACTATGGCTACACCTTC. The variable domain in full, with the rest retrieved from reference TRBV9 and TRBJ1-2, is DSGVTQTPKHLITATGQRVTLRCSPRSGDLSVYWYQQSLDQGLQFLIQYYNGEERAKGNILERFSAQQFPDLHSELNLSSLELGDSALYFCASSPTGSPDYGYTFGSGTRLTVV.

This clonotype is labeled as medium-sized. The chain is built from TRBV6-5 and TRBJ1-2; D gene unclear. V was cut by 0 bases and J by 4 bases, with 15 bases left in between. The germline CDR1 and CDR2 sequences are MNHEY and SVGAGI. The CDR3 spans 16 residues. CDR3 loop: CASSYSWPGSTYGYTF. CDR3 coding DNA: TGTGCCAGCAGTTACTCATGGCCGGGGTCTACCTATGGCTACACCTTC.

V and J are TRBV12-3 or TRBV12-4 and TRBJ2-3, with D tentatively TRBD2 (6 bases). This CDR3 has 15 residues. The germline V and J ends were trimmed by 8 bases and 2 bases, with 17 bases remaining between them. This CDR3 is CASYSGLGFTDTQYF. The CDR3 nucleotides read TGTGCCAGCTACAGCGGGCTTGGGTTCACAGATACGCAGTATTTT.

For this clonotype: This may arise from a read error, as a much more abundant clone is one base away. The chain is built from TRBV6-1 and TRBJ1-2, with unresolved D. Germline CDR1 reads MNHNS; CDR2 reads SASEGT. CDR3 length equals 13 residues. The ends were cut back, 10 bases at V and 2 bases at J, with 14 bases in the middle. In DNA, the CDR3 is TGTGCCAACGAACTCTCCCAGAACTATGGCTACACCTTC. Its protein is CANELSQNYGYTF.

This clonotype was seen many times. The CDR3: CAWSVPGRNTGELFF. CDR3 nucleotide sequence: TGTGCCTGGAGTGTACCGGGTCGCAACACCGGGGAGCTGTTTTTT. The V and J genes are TRBV30 and TRBJ2-2; unclear D gene. Germline CDR1 is GTSNPN and CDR2 is SVGIG (reference sequence). Trimming removed 0 bases from V and 2 bases from J, with 10 bases in between. This CDR3 is built from 15 residues.

This clonotype has ten or more counts. CDR3 DNA: TGTGCCAGTACCTTCTATGGGGGGGAGCTGTTTTTT. It specifies CASTFYGGELFF. The rearrangement uses TRBV19 and TRBJ2-2; unclear D gene. V shed 7 bases and J shed 8 bases, with 11 bases lying between them. This CDR3 contains 12 residues. Germline-derived CDR1 and CDR2 are LNHDA and SQIVND (reference sequence).

This chain links TRBV7-1 with TRBJ2-4, with D possibly called TRBD1 or TRBD2 (5 bases each). TRBV7-1 is flagged as an ORF with uncertain function. The CDR3 covers 12 residues. Trimming left V 2 bases short and J 9 bases short, with 8 bases between. Here the CDR3 reads CASSSPGSIQYF. In DNA form, the CDR3 reads TGTGCCAGCAGCTCACCAGGGAGCATTCAGTACTTC.

The J gene is TRBJ2-5, the V gene TRBV5-1; D perhaps matches TRBD2 (5 bases). Trimming took 2 bases from V and 2 from J, leaving 13 bases between them. CDR3 size: 15 residues. Germline assignment: CDR1 SGHRS and CDR2 YFSETQ. CDR3 nucleotide sequence: TGCGCCAGCAGCTTAAGGGAGCCATCTCAAGAGACCCAGTACTTC. It yields the protein CASSLREPSQETQYF.

This clonotype was counted between two and nine times. The chain couples TRBV20-1 to TRBJ2-4; tentative D call: TRBD1 (6 bases). Germline V gene data show CDR1 as DFQATT and CDR2 as SNEGSKA (reference sequence). The CDR3 totals 15 residues. With 1 base removed from V and 0 bases from J, the gap between germline ends came to 10 bases. The CDR3 bases are TGCAGTGCTAGAGTGGGGGCCTTAGCCAAAAACATTCAGTACTTC. Its protein product is CSARVGALAKNIQYF.

Only a few counts were recorded for this clonotype. V is TRBV20-1 and J is TRBJ2-4; D may correspond to TRBD1 or TRBD2 (6 bases each). Per germline, CDR1 DFQATT and CDR2 SNEGSKA (reference sequence). The CDR3 has 13 amino acids. V was clipped by 2 bases and J by 9 bases, with 14 bases between them. Here the CDR3 DNA reads TGCAGTGCTAGAAAGGGGGGACTGGGCATTCAGTACTTC. Translating gives CSARKGGLGIQYF.